Described below is a single TCR beta chain sequence and its context. This sample is part of a study of T cells in localized non-small cell lung cancer. The CDR3 totals 16 residues. Germline V lookup: CDR1 SGHRS, CDR2 YFSETQ. Trimming pared 0 bases from V and 2 bases from J, leaving 14 bases between. The repertoire was sequenced with immunoSEQ multiplex PCR; TCRdb's copy has only in-frame clones and lacks some. The table lists approximately 89,000 clones, around 80% of them singletons. Sequences were derived from PBMCs, sampled before any cancer treatment. The V and J genes are TRBV5-1 and TRBJ2-5; perhaps D is TRBD1 or TRBD2 (5 bases each). The TCR originated in a man between 40 and 70 years old with stage II squamous cell lung carcinoma. CDR3 loop: CASSLEGRKIQETQYF. CDR3 sequence (DNA): TGCGCCAGCAGCTTGGAGGGACGGAAAATACAAGAGACCCAGTACTTC.